This TCR beta chain was recovered during a study of blood T cells in healthy people across ages. General study findings and limits: Changes seen in expanded clonotypes were possibly confounded by donor CMV status left unknown. Per million T cells, TCR beta diversity dropped about linearly as age rose.

With regard to this clonotype: Its antigen is undetermined.

The CDR3 loop spans 15 amino acids. Germline CDR1 is MNHEY and CDR2 is SVGAGI. Unmatched junction bases numbered 9, after V lost 2 bases and J lost 7 bases. The second PCR ran about 6 to 11 cycles with a sample-barcoded 5' primer and J-beta primers. Each CDR3 protein is one row after TCRdb ran MiXCR on the 5' RACE reads. The table lists about 680,000 distinct CDR3 sequences, 45% to 50% of them singletons. This sequence originates from a woman aged 55 to 70 in good health. The rearrangement uses TRBV6-5 and TRBJ2-7, with 9 bases fitting TRBD2. The material sequenced was blood. For the CDR3, the DNA is TGTGCCAGCAGTTACACTCAGCGGGGGGATAGGGAGCAGTACTTC. It yields the protein CASSYTQRGDREQYF.